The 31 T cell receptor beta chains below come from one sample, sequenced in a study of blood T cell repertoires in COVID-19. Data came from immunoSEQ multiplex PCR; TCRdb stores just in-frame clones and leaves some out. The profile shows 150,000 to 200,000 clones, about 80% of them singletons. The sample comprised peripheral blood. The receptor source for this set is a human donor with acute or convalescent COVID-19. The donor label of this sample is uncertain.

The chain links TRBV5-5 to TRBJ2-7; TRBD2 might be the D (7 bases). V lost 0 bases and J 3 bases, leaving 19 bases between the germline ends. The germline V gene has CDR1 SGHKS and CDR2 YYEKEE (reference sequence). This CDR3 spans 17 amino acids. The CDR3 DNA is TGTGCCAGCAGCTTGGCCAACGGAAGGGGGGGTATCTACGAGCAGTACTTC. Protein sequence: CASSLANGRGGIYEQYF.

The CDR3 region is CASSIMRSGANVLTF. CDR3 bases: TGTGCCAGCAGCATTATGCGCTCTGGGGCCAACGTCCTGACTTTC. The V call is TRBV7-9, the J call TRBJ2-6; D ambiguous. The CDR3 runs 15 residues. Trimming took 5 bases from V and 0 from J, leaving 8 bases between them. The germline CDR1 and CDR2 sequences are SEHNR and FQNEAQ (reference sequence).

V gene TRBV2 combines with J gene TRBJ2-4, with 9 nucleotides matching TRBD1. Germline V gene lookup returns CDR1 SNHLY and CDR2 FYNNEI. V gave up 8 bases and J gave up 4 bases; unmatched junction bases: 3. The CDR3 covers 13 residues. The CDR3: CASGGQGKNIQYF. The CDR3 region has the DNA TGTGCCAGCGGCGGACAGGGGAAAAACATTCAGTACTTC.

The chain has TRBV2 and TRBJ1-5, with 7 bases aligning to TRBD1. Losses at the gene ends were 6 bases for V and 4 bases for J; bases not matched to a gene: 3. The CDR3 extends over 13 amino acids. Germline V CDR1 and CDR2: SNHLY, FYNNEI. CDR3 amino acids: CASRGQTNQPQHF. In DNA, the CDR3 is TGTGCCAGCAGGGGACAGACTAATCAGCCCCAGCATTTT.

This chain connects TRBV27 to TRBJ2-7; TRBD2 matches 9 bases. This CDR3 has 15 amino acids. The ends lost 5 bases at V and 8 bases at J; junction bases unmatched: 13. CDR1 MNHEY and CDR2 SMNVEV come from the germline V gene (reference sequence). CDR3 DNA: TGTGCCAGCAGTAGAGAGCGGGGGGCCCACAAGCAGCAGTACTTC. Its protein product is CASSRERGAHKQQYF.

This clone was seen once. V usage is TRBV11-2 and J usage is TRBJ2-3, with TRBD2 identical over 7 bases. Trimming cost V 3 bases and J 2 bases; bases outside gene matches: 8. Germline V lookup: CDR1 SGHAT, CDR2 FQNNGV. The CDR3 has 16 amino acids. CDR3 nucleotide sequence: TGTGCCAGCAGCTTGCGACTGCGGGAGTTCACAGATACGCAGTATTTT. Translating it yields CASSLRLREFTDTQYF.

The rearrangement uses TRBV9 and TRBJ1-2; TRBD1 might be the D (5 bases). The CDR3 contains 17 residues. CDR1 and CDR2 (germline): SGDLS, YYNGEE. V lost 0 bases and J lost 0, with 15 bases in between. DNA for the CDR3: TGTGCCAGCAGCGTAGAGGCCCCCCCAGGGACTAACTATGGCTACACCTTC. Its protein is CASSVEAPPGTNYGYTF.

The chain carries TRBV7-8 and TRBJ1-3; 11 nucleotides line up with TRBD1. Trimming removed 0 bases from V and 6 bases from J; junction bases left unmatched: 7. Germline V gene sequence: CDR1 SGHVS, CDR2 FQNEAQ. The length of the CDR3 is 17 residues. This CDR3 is CASSLAPWDRGENTIYF. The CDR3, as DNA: TGTGCCAGCAGCTTAGCCCCCTGGGACAGGGGGGAAAACACCATATATTTT.

The CDR3 region is CASSQVGVAGARDGYTF. The CDR3 DNA reads as TGTGCCAGCAGCCAGGTTGGGGTAGCAGGGGCGAGAGATGGCTACACCTTC. This rearrangement joins TRBV4-2 to TRBJ1-2; a possible D gene is TRBD1 (6 bases). The CDR3 runs to 17 residues. Trimming left V 3 bases short and J 6 bases short, with 23 bases between. Germline loops: CDR1 LGHNA, CDR2 YNFKEQ.

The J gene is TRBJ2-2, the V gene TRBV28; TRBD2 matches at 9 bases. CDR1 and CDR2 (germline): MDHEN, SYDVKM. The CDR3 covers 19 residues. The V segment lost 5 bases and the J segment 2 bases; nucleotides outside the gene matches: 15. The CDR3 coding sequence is TGTGCCAGCAGTCCCCCGACTAGCGGCCCAATAGAAAACACCGGGGAGCTGTTTTTT. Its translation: CASSPPTSGPIENTGELFF.

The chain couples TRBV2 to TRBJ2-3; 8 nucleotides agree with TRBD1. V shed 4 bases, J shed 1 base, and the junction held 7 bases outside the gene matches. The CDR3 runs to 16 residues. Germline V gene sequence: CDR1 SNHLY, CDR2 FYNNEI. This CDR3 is CASSGVGTGRTDTQYF. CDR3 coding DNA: TGTGCCAGCAGTGGGGTAGGGACAGGTCGCACAGATACGCAGTATTTT.

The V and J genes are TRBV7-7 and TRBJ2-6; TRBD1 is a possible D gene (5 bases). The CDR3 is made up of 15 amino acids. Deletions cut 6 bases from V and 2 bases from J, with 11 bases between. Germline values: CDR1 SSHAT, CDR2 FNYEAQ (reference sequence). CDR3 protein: CASSVGRAGANVLTF. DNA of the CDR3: TGTGCCAGCAGTGTGGGCAGGGCTGGGGCCAACGTCCTGACTTTC. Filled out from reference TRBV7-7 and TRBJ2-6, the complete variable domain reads GAGVSQSPRYKVTKRGQDVTLRCDPISSHATLYWYQQALGQGPEFLTYFNYEAQPDKSGLPSDRFSAERPEGSISTLTIQRTEQRDSAMYRCASSVGRAGANVLTFGAGSRLTVL.

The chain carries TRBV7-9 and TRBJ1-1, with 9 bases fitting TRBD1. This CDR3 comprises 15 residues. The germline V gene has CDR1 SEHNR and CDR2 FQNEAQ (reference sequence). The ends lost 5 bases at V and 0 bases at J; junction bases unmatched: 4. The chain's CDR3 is CASSAQGALNTEAFF. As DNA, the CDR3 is TGTGCCAGCAGCGCACAGGGGGCTCTGAACACTGAAGCTTTCTTT.

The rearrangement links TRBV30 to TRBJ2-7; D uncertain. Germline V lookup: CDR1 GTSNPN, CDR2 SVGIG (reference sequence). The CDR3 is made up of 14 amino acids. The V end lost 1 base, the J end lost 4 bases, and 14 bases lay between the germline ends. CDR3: CAWSGYFTNYEQYF. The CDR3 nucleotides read TGTGCCTGGAGTGGGTACTTTACCAATTACGAGCAGTACTTC.

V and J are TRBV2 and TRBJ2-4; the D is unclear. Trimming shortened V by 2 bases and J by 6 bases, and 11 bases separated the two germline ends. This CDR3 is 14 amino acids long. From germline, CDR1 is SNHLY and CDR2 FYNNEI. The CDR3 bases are TGTGCCAGCAGTGAACTACGGAGTGGAAACATTCAGTACTTC. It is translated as CASSELRSGNIQYF.

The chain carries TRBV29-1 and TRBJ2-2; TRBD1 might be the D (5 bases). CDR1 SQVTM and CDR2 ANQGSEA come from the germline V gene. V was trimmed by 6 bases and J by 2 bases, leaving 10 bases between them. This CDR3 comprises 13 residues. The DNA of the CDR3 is TGCAGCGTAAGGGGTACTAACACCGGGGAGCTGTTTTTT. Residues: CSVRGTNTGELFF.

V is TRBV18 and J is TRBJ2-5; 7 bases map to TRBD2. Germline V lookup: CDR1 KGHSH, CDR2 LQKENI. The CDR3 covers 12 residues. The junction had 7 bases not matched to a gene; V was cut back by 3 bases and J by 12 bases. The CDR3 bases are TGTGCCAGCTCACCGGACGCGGGGGTGAAGTACTTC. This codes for CASSPDAGVKYF. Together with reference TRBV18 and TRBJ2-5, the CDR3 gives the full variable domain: NAGVMQNPRHLVRRRGQEARLRCSPMKGHSHVYWYRQLPEEGLKFMVYLQKENIIDESGMPKERFSAEFPKEGPSILRIQQVVRGDSAAYFCASSPDAGVKYFGPGTRLLVL.

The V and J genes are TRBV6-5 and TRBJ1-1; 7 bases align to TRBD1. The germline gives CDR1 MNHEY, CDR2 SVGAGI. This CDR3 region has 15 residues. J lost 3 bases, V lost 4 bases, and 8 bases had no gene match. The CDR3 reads CASSSRTGRDTEAFF. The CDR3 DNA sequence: TGTGCCAGCAGTTCCCGGACAGGTAGGGACACTGAAGCTTTCTTT.

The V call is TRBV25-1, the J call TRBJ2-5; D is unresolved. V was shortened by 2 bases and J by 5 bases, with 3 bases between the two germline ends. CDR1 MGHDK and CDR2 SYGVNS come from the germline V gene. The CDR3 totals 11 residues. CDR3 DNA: TGTGCCAGCAGTGAACTGGAGACCCAGTACTTC. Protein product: CASSELETQYF.

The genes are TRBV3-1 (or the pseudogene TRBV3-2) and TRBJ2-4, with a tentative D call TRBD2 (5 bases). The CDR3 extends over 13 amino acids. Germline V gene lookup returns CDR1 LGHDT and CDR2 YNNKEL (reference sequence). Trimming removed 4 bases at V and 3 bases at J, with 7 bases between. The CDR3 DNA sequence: TGTGCCAGCAGCCCGGGGAACAAAAACATTCAGTACTTC. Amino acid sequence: CASSPGNKNIQYF.

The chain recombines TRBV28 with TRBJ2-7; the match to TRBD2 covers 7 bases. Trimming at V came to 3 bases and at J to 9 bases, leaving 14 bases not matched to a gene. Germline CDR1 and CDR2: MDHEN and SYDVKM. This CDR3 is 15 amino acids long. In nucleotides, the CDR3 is TGTGCCAGCAGTTTGGCGGGAGCTATAACCCGGGGGCAGTACTTC. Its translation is CASSLAGAITRGQYF.

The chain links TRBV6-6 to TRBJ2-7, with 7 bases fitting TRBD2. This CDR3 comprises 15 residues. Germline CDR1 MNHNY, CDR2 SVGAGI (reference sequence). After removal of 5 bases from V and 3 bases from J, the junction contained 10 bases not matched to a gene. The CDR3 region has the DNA TGTGCCAGCAGTCCCTCTAGCGGTAGGGGCTACGAGCAGTACTTC. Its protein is CASSPSSGRGYEQYF.

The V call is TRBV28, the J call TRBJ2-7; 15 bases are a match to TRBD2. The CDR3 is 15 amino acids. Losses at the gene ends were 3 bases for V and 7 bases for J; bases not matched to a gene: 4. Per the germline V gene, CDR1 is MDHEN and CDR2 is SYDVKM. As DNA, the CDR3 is TGTGCCAGCAGTTTGTCCGGGACTAGCGGGAGGGAGCAGTACTTC. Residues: CASSLSGTSGREQYF. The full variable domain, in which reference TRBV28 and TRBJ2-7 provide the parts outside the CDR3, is DVKVTQSSRYLVKRTGEKVFLECVQDMDHENMFWYRQDPGLGLRLIYFSYDVKMKEKGDIPEGYSVSREKKERFSLILESASTNQTSMYLCASSLSGTSGREQYFGPGTRLTVT.

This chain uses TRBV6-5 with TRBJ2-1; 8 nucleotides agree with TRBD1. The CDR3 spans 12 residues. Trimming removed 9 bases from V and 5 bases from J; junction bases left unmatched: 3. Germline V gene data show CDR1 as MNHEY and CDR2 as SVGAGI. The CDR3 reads CASTDRDNEQFF. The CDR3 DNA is TGTGCCAGTACGGACAGGGACAATGAGCAGTTCTTC.

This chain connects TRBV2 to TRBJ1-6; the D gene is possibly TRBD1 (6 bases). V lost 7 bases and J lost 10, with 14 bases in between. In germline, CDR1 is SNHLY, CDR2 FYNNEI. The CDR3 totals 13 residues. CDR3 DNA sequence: TGTGCCAGCAAAAGGGCAGGGGAATCACCCCTCCACTTT. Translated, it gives CASKRAGESPLHF.

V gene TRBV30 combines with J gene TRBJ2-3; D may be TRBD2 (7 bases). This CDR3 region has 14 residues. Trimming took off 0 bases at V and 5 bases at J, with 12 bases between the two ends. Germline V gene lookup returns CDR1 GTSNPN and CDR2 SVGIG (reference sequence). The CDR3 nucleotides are TGTGCCTGGAGTGTAAGAAGGGGGGGAGATACGCAGTATTTT. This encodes CAWSVRRGGDTQYF.

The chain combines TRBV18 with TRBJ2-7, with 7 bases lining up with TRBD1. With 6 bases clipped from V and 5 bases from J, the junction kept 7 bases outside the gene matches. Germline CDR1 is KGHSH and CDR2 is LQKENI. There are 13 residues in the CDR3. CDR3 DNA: TGTGCCAGCTCGACAGGGCCGCTGGACGAGCAGTACTTC. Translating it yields CASSTGPLDEQYF.

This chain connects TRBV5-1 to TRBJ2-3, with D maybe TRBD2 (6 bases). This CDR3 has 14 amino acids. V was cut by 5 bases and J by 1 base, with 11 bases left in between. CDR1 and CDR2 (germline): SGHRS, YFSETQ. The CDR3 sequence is CASRRDSRTDTQYF. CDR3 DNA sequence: TGCGCCAGCAGACGGGACTCCCGCACAGATACGCAGTATTTT.

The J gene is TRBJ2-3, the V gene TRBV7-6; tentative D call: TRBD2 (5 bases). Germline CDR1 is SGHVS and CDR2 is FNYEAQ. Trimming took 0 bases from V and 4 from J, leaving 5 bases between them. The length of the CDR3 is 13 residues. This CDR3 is CASSLAGADTQYF. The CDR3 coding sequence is TGTGCCAGCAGCTTAGCGGGAGCAGATACGCAGTATTTT.

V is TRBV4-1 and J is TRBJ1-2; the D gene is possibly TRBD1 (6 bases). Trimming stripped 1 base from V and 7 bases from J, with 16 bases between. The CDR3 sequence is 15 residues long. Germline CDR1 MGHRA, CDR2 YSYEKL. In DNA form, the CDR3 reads TGCGCCAGCAGCCAAGTCCGACAGGAACGGGGTGGCTACACCTTC. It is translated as CASSQVRQERGGYTF.

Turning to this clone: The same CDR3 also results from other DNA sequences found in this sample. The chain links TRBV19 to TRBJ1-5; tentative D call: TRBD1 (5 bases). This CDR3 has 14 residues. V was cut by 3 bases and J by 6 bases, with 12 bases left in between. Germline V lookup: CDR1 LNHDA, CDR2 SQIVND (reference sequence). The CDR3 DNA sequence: TGTGCCAGTAGTATCGGTCAGGGAGGTCAGCCCCAGCATTTT. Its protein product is CASSIGQGGQPQHF.